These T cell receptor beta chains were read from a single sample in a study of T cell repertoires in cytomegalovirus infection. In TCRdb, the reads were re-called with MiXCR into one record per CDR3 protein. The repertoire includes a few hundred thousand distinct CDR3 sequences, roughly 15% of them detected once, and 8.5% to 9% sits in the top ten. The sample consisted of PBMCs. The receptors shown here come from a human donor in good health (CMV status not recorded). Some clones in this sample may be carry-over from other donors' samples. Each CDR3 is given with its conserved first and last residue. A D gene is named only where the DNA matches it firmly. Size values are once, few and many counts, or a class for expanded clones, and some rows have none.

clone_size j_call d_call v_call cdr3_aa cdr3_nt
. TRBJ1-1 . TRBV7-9 CASSSGRLGTEAFF TGTGCCAGCAGCTCCGGACGGTTGGGGACTGAAGCTTTCTTT
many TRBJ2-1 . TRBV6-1 CASNDHPEGARNEQFF TGTGCCAGCAATGATCACCCGGAGGGGGCGAGGAATGAGCAGTTCTTC
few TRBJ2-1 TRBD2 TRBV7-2 CASSPNKGRGWGYNEQFF TGTGCCAGCAGCCCTAACAAGGGGCGGGGGTGGGGCTACAATGAGCAGTTCTTC
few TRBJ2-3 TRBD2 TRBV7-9 CASSLGLAGGADTQYF TGTGCCAGCAGCTTAGGACTAGCGGGAGGTGCAGATACGCAGTATTTT
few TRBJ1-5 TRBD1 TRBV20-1 CSAILVQGSNQPQHF TGCAGTGCAATCCTCGTACAGGGGAGCAATCAGCCCCAGCATTTT
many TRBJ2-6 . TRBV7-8 CASSLGSPGANVLTF TGTGCCAGCAGCTTAGGCAGTCCTGGGGCCAACGTCCTGACTTTC
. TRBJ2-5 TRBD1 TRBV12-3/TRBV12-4 CASSRDRAETQYF TGTGCCAGCAGCCGTGACAGGGCAGAGACCCAGTACTTC
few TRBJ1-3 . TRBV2 CASSDRVPGNTIYF TGTGCCAGCAGTGACAGGGTCCCTGGAAACACCATATATTTT
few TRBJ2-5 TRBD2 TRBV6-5 CASSTSGDFETQYF TGTGCCAGCAGTACTAGCGGGGACTTTGAGACCCAGTACTTC
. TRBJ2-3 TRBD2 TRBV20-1 CSASPGNREEYF TGCAGTGCTAGTCCGGGAAATCGGGAGGAGTATTTT
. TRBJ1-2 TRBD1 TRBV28 CASSSRQGGYTF TGTGCCAGCAGTTCCCGACAGGGAGGCTACACCTTC
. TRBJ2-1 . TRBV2 CASRWGLVSYNEQFF TGTGCCAGCAGGTGGGGACTGGTCTCCTACAATGAGCAGTTCTTC
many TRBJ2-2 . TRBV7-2 CASSLDRRSAGELFF TGTGCCAGCAGCTTAGACCGTCGTTCGGCCGGGGAGCTGTTTTTT
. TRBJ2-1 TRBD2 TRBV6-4 CASSVQAGEDNEQFF TGTGCCAGCAGTGTACAAGCGGGAGAAGACAATGAGCAGTTCTTC
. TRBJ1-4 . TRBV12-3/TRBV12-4 CASSLWGREKLFF TGTGCCAGCAGTTTGTGGGGTAGGGAAAAACTGTTTTTT
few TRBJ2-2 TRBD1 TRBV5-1 CASSLNIRGHIGGELFF TGCGCCAGCAGCTTGAATATCAGGGGGCATATTGGCGGGGAGCTGTTTTTT
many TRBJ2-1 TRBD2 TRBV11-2 CASSSGLAGGLVRSYNEQFF TGTGCCAGCAGCTCCGGACTAGCGGGGGGGCTCGTACGATCCTACAATGAGCAGTTCTTC
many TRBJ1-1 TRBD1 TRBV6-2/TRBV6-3 CASRVGGFTEAFF TGTGCCAGCAGAGTAGGGGGCTTCACTGAAGCTTTCTTT
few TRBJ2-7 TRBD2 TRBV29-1 CSVLAGGSYEQYF TGCAGCGTTCTAGCGGGAGGCTCCTACGAGCAGTACTTC
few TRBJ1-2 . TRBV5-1 CASSFRQGYYGYTF TGCGCCAGCAGCTTTAGGCAGGGTTACTATGGCTACACCTTC
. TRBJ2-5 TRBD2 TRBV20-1 CSAPGTSGKETQYF TGCAGTGCGCCCGGGACTAGCGGGAAAGAGACCCAGTACTTC
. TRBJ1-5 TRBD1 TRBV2 CASRSFTGGADQPQHF TGTGCCAGCAGGTCATTCACAGGGGGCGCAGATCAGCCCCAGCATTTT
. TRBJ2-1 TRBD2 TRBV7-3 CAISPIKTAGGSNEHFF TGTGCCATCAGCCCGATCAAAACGGCGGGAGGGTCCAATGAGCATTTCTTC
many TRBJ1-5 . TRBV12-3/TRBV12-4 CASSAGNQPQHF TGTGCCAGCAGCGCGGGCAATCAGCCCCAGCATTTT
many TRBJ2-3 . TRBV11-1 CASSLDEGKDYF TGTGCCAGCAGCTTAGACGAAGGCAAAGATTATTTT
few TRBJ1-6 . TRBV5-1 CASSLGRTDSPLHF TGCGCCAGCAGCTTGGGGCGGACAGATTCACCCCTCCACTTT
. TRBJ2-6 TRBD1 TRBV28 CASRDRAGANVLTF TGTGCCAGCAGAGACAGGGCTGGGGCCAACGTCCTGACTTTC
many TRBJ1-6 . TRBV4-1 CASSQESRRQGNSPLHF TGCGCCAGCAGCCAAGAATCTCGTCGGCAGGGGAATTCACCCCTCCACTTT
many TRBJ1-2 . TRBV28 CASSLGTGPYGYTF TGTGCCAGCAGTTTAGGTACCGGCCCTTATGGCTACACCTTC
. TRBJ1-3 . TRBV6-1 CASSGVSGNTIYF TGTGCCAGCAGTGGCGTCTCTGGAAACACCATATATTTT
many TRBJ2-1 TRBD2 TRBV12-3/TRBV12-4 CASSSYSGGYNEQFF TGTGCCAGCAGCTCTTATTCCGGGGGGTACAATGAGCAGTTCTTC
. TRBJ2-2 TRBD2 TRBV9 CASSVSGGAFTGELFF TGTGCCAGCAGCGTAAGCGGGGGGGCGTTCACCGGGGAGCTGTTTTTT
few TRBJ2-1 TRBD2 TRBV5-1 CASSLVLADYNEQFF TGCGCCAGCAGCTTGGTACTAGCGGACTACAATGAGCAGTTCTTC
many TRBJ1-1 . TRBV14 CASSQNFCQGSFEAFF TGTGCCAGCAGCCAAAATTTTTGTCAGGGATCCTTTGAAGCTTTCTTT
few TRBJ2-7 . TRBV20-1 CSARDLAELYEQYF TGCAGTGCTAGAGATTTAGCGGAGTTATACGAGCAGTACTTC
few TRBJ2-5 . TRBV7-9 CASSLEGSGQETQYF TGTGCCAGCAGCTTAGAGGGTAGCGGACAAGAGACCCAGTACTTC
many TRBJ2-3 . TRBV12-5 CASAPTPFTDTQYF TGTGCTAGTGCCCCTACACCTTTCACAGATACGCAGTATTTT
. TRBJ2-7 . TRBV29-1 CSVEEGLGTYEQYF TGCAGCGTTGAAGAAGGTCTAGGTACCTACGAGCAGTACTTC
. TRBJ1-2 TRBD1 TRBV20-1 CSARRDSGYTF TGCAGTGCTAGACGGGACAGTGGCTACACCTTC
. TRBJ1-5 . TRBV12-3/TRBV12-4 CASRLGGSGQPQHF TGTGCCAGCAGATTAGGGGGATCAGGTCAGCCCCAGCATTTT
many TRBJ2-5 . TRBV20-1 CSARDNRGEGETQYF TGCAGTGCTAGAGACAATAGGGGAGAAGGGGAGACCCAGTACTTC
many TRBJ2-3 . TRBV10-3 CAISAGPKGTDTQYF TGTGCCATCAGTGCGGGGCCTAAGGGGACAGATACGCAGTATTTT
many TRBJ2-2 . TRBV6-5 CASSLDWTGELFF TGTGCCAGCAGTCTCGACTGGACCGGGGAGCTGTTTTTT
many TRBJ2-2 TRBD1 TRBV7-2 CASSFMGIGTANTGELFF TGTGCCAGCAGCTTTATGGGAATCGGGACAGCGAACACCGGGGAGCTGTTTTTT
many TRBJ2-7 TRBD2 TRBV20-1 CSARTGRGYEQYF TGCAGTGCAAGAACCGGGAGGGGATACGAGCAGTACTTC
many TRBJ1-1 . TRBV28 CASAVRHSTEAFF TGTGCCAGCGCCGTCCGGCATAGCACTGAAGCTTTCTTT
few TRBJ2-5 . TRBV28 CASHQGQTQETQYF TGTGCCAGCCATCAAGGCCAGACACAAGAGACCCAGTACTTC
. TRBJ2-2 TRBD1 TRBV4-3 CASSQDMGQGASVGVNTGELFF TGCGCCAGCAGCCAAGATATGGGACAGGGGGCGTCGGTCGGGGTGAACACCGGGGAGCTGTTTTTT